The 10 T cell receptor beta chains in this list originate from one sample, sequenced in a study of T-cell memory formation after mild COVID-19. MiXCR, run by TCRdb on the 5' RACE reads, gives a single entry per CDR3 protein. The data hold 350,000 to 400,000 distinct CDR3 sequences, with roughly an eighth observed a single time. The sequenced sample consisted of PBMCs or a T cell subset sorted from them (not recorded which). All receptors derive from a man aged 18 to 35 who had mild COVID-19 (a few samples of this study predate the infection). Cell type and time point are not known.

This clonotype was detected once. CDR3 region: CASSSEGARGYTF. CDR3 nucleotide sequence: TGTGCCAGCAGCTCAGAGGGGGCGCGGGGCTACACCTTC. The chain employs TRBV7-2 and TRBJ1-2; 7 nucleotides match TRBD1. Germline CDR1 SGHTA, CDR2 FQGNSA. The CDR3 is made up of 13 amino acids. The trim removed 4 bases at V and 8 bases at J, leaving 7 bases unmatched.

This rearrangement joins TRBV6-5 to TRBJ2-1, with TRBD1 matching 11 bases. The germline CDR1 and CDR2 sequences are MNHEY and SVGAGI. The CDR3 extends over 13 amino acids. Trimming cost V 4 bases and J 9 bases; bases outside gene matches: 2. CDR3 residues: CASSLGQGGEQFF. Written as DNA, the CDR3 is TGTGCCAGCAGTTTGGGACAGGGGGGTGAGCAGTTCTTC.

This clonotype has just a few counts. The V call is TRBV5-6, the J call TRBJ2-5; D may match TRBD1 or TRBD2 (5 bases each). Germline CDR1 and CDR2: SGHDT and YYEEEE. The CDR3 has 13 amino acids. The V end lost 1 base, the J end lost 5 bases, and 9 bases lay between the germline ends. For the CDR3, the DNA is TGTGCCAGCAGCTTGTCCGGGGCGGAGACCCAGTACTTC. It specifies CASSLSGAETQYF. The variable domain in full, with the rest retrieved from reference TRBV5-6 and TRBJ2-5, is DAGVTQSPTHLIKTRGQQVTLRCSPKSGHDTVSWYQQALGQGPQFIFQYYEEEERQRGNFPDRFSGHQFPNYSSELNVNALLLGDSALYLCASSLSGAETQYFGPGTRLLVL.

J is TRBJ2-7 and V is TRBV4-1, with TRBD1 identical over 7 bases. Germline-derived CDR1 and CDR2 are MGHRA and YSYEKL. The CDR3 contains 14 residues. The ends lost 1 base at V and 6 bases at J; junction bases unmatched: 6. The CDR3 region has the DNA TGCGCCAGCAGCCAAGGTACCAGGGGGTTCGAGCAGTACTTC. Translation gives CASSQGTRGFEQYF.

This clonotype has more than one count but fewer than ten. This chain connects TRBV9 to TRBJ2-3; 7 nucleotides agree with TRBD1. CDR1 is SGDLS and CDR2 is YYNGEE in the germline V gene. This CDR3 spans 16 amino acids. The junction had 14 bases not matched to a gene; V was cut back by 3 bases and J by 7 bases. In DNA form, the CDR3 reads TGTGCCAGCAGCGGCAGACCGGGACAGCGTCCCTATACGCAGTATTTT. Amino acid sequence: CASSGRPGQRPYTQYF.

V is TRBV5-1 and J is TRBJ1-3; 7 bases are a match to TRBD1. The CDR3 consists of 16 residues. V was pared by 0 bases and J by 2 bases, with 5 bases of the junction left unmatched. Germline V gene sequence: CDR1 SGHRS, CDR2 YFSETQ. CDR3 amino acids: CASSLDGQVPGNTIYF. As DNA, the CDR3 is TGCGCCAGCAGCTTGGATGGACAGGTTCCTGGAAACACCATATATTTT.

This clonotype was seen repeatedly, ten times or more. V gene TRBV27 combines with J gene TRBJ2-1, with a possible D match to TRBD1 (6 bases). The V end was cut by 7 bases, the J end by 9 bases, with 10 bases between. CDR1 MNHEY and CDR2 SMNVEV come from the germline V gene (reference sequence). The length of the CDR3 is 11 residues. The CDR3 region is CASNNRVEQFF. CDR3 coding DNA: TGTGCCAGCAACAACAGGGTTGAGCAGTTCTTC.

The chain joins TRBV10-3 to TRBJ2-3; the D gene could be TRBD1 or TRBD2 (5 bases each). V was trimmed by 8 bases and J by 2 bases, leaving 14 bases between them. The CDR3 spans 14 residues. Germline CDR1 reads ENHRY; CDR2 reads SYGVKD. CDR3 DNA: TGTGCCATCGGGGCAGAGGGGCCCACAGATACGCAGTATTTT. Translated: CAIGAEGPTDTQYF.

This clonotype was seen a handful of times. J is TRBJ2-1 and V is TRBV6-6; D may correspond to TRBD1 or TRBD2 (5 bases each). V was trimmed by 6 bases and J by 9 bases, leaving 18 bases between them. The CDR3 contains 14 residues. The V gene's germline CDR1 is MNHNY and CDR2 SVGAGI (reference sequence). The CDR3 reads CASSPRDRRGEQFF. The CDR3 region has the DNA TGTGCCAGCAGCCCCCGGGACCGCCGGGGTGAGCAGTTCTTC.

This clonotype was counted many times. This chain uses TRBV7-2 with TRBJ2-4, with D perhaps matching TRBD2 (6 bases). V lost 5 bases to trimming and J lost 0 bases, with 8 bases between them. The CDR3 totals 14 residues. Germline V CDR1 and CDR2: SGHTA, FQGNSA. The chain's CDR3 is CASSPGLAKNIQYF. In DNA form, the CDR3 reads TGTGCCAGCAGCCCGGGACTAGCCAAAAACATTCAGTACTTC.